This T cell receptor beta chain is drawn from a study of T cells in Graves' hyperthyroidism and ophthalmopathy. This clonotype was found many times. Amplification targeted TCR beta CDR3 regions from RNA transcripts. The HTBI primer set drove a first-round RT-PCR of the TCR CDR3. MiXCR, applied by TCRdb to the multiplex PCR reads, yields one record per CDR3 protein. The sample lists roughly 300,000 distinct CDR3 sequences; roughly 14% were seen once. The CDR3 is made up of 13 amino acids. V shed 3 bases and J shed 0 bases, with 5 bases lying between them. Germline lookup yields CDR1 SEHNR and CDR2 FQNEAQ (reference sequence).

The source material was blood. The TCR was taken from a woman in her thirties with Graves' hyperthyroidism. The chain joins TRBV7-9 to TRBJ1-1; D is undetermined. This CDR3 reads CASSFSLNTEAFF. The CDR3 nucleotides read TGTGCCAGCAGCTTTTCACTGAACACTGAAGCTTTCTTT.